These T cell receptor beta chains were read from a single sample in a study of Graves' ophthalmopathy and Graves' hyperthyroidism. MiXCR, run by TCRdb on the multiplex PCR reads, gives a single entry per CDR3 protein. The sample shows about 400,000 distinct CDR3 sequences, about 17% of them seen only once. Sequencing used peripheral blood. The source is a woman younger than 35 with Graves' ophthalmopathy. The CDR3 runs from the conserved cysteine through the conserved F or W. Fields, in order: clone size, J gene, CDR3 length, D gene, V gene, CDR3 DNA, CDR3 protein. The D gene is left open where the match is weak. Size is stated for part of the rows, as once, few or many counts, or as a class when the clone is expanded.

many	TRBJ1-2	12	NA	TRBV19	TGTGCCAGTAGTATCGGGGTAAGCGGCTACACCTTC	CASSIGVSGYTF
NA	TRBJ1-2	13	NA	TRBV11-2	TGTGCCAGCAGCCCCGGCGCGGATTATGGCTACACCTTC	CASSPGADYGYTF
many	TRBJ1-5	16	NA	TRBV19	TGTGCCAGCGCGGGACAATCGATGGTTAGCAATCAGCCCCAGCATTTT	CASAGQSMVSNQPQHF
many	TRBJ1-1	14	NA	TRBV25-1	TGTGCCAGCAGTGAATGGGGCTTGAACACTGAAGCTTTCTTT	CASSEWGLNTEAFF
many	TRBJ1-5	16	NA	TRBV5-6	TGTGCCAGCAGCTGGACTCAGGGGCCAAGGAATCAGCCCCAGCATTTT	CASSWTQGPRNQPQHF
many	TRBJ2-7	15	TRBD1	TRBV7-2	TGTGCCGGCAGCACCTCCCACCAGGGGGTTCGCGAGCAGTACTTC	CAGSTSHQGVREQYF
NA	TRBJ2-6	17	TRBD1	TRBV27	TGTGCCAGCAGCCGTGGGACAGGGGAGGTTGGGGCCAACGTCCTGACTTTC	CASSRGTGEVGANVLTF
NA	TRBJ2-2	13	NA	TRBV29-1	TGCAGCGCCGAAGGGGTGAACACCGGGGAGCTGTTTTTT	CSAEGVNTGELFF
many	TRBJ2-2	16	TRBD2	TRBV20-1	TGCAGTGCTCGCCCCGGATGGCTAGCGGGCGGCGGGGAGCTGTTTTTT	CSARPGWLAGGGELFF
many	TRBJ2-7	12	NA	TRBV5-1	TGTGCCAGCTCACCGGGTTCCTACGAGCAGTACTTC	CASSPGSYEQYF
many	TRBJ1-1	13	NA	TRBV4-1	TGCGCCAGCAGCCAAGACGAATATACTGAAGCTTTCTTT	CASSQDEYTEAFF
many	TRBJ2-7	14	NA	TRBV11-2	TGTGCCAGCAGCTTAGGGGCCCGGCGCTACGAGCAGTACTTC	CASSLGARRYEQYF
NA	TRBJ1-5	13	NA	TRBV15	TGTGCCACCAGCAGAGATCCTGGACAGCCCCAGCATTTT	CATSRDPGQPQHF
many	TRBJ2-5	15	NA	TRBV10-1	TGCGCCAGCAGTGAAGGCAGGGAAGGAAGCGAGACCCAGTACTTC	CASSEGREGSETQYF
many	TRBJ1-5	12	NA	TRBV6-2/TRBV6-3	TGTGCCAGCAGTACAGAGAATCAGCCCCAGCATTTT	CASSTENQPQHF
NA	TRBJ2-7	14	TRBD2	TRBV11-2	TGTGCCAGCAGCCCGGGACTATACGACTACGAGCAGTACTTC	CASSPGLYDYEQYF
many	TRBJ1-5	17	NA	TRBV4-2	TGTGCCAGCAGCCTAGGGTCCTTACAGGGTTCCAATCAGCCCCAGCATTTT	CASSLGSLQGSNQPQHF
many	TRBJ2-7	11	NA	TRBV11-2	TGTGCCAGCGGGATTCCCTACGAGCAGTACTTC	CASGIPYEQYF